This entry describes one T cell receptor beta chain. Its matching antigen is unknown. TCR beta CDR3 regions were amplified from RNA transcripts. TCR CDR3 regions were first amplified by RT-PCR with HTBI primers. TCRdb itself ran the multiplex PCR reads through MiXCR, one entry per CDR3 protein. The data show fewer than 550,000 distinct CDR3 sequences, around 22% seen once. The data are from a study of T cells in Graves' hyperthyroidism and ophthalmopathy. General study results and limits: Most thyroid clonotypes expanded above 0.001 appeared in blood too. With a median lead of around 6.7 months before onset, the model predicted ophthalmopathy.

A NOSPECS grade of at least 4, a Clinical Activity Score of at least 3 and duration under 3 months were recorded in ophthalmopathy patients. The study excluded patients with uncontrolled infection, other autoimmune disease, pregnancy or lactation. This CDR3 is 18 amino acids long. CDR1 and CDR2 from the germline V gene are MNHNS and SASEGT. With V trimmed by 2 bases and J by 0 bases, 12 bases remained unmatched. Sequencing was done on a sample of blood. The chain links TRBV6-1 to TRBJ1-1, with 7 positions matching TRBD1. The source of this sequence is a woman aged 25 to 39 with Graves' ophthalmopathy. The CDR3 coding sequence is TGTGCCAGCAGTGAAAGAGAGACAGGGAGGAAACTGAACACTGAAGCTTTCTTT. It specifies CASSERETGRKLNTEAFF.